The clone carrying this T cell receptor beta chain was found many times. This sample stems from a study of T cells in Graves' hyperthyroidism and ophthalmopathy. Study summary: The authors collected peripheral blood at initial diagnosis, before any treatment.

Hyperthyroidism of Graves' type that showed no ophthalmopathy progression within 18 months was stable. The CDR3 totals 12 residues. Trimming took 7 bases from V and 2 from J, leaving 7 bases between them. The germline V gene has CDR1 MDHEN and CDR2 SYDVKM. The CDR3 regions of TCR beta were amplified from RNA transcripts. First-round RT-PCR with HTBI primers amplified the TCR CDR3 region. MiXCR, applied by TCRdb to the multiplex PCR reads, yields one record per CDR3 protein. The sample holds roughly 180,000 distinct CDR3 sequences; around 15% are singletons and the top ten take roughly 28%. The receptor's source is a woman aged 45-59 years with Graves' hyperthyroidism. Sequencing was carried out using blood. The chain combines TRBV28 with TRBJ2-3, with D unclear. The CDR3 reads CASKRNTDTQYF. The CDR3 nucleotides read TGTGCCAGCAAAAGAAACACAGATACGCAGTATTTT.